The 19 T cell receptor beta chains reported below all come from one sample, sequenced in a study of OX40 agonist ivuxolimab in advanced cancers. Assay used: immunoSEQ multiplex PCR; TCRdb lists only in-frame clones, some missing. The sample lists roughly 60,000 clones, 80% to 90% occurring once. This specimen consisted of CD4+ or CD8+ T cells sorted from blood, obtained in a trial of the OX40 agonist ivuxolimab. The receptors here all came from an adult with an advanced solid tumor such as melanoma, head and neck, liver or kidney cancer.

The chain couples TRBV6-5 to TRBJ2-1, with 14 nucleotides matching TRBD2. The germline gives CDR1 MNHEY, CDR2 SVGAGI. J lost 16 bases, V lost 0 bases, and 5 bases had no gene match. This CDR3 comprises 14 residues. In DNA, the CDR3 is TGTGCCAGCAGTTACTCGGGGACTAGCGGGAGTCAATTCTTC. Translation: CASSYSGTSGSQFF.

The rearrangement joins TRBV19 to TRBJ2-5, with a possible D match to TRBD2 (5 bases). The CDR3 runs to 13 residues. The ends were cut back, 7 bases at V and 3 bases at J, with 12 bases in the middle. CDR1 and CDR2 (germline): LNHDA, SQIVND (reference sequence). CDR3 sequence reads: CASTLKGEETQYF. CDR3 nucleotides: TGTGCCAGTACCCTTAAGGGAGAAGAGACCCAGTACTTC.

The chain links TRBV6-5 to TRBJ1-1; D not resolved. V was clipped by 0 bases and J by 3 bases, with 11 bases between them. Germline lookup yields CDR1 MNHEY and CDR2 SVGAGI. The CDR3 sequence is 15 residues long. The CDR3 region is CASSYSWSADTEAFF. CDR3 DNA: TGTGCCAGCAGTTACTCCTGGAGCGCGGACACTGAAGCTTTCTTT.

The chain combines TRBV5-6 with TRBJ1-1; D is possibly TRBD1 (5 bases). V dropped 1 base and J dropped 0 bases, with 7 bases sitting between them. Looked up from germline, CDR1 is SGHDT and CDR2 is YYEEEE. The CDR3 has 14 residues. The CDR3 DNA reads TGTGCCAGCAGCTTGCAGGGAATGAACACTGAAGCTTTCTTT. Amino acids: CASSLQGMNTEAFF. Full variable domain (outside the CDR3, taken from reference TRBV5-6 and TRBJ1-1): DAGVTQSPTHLIKTRGQQVTLRCSPKSGHDTVSWYQQALGQGPQFIFQYYEEEERQRGNFPDRFSGHQFPNYSSELNVNALLLGDSALYLCASSLQGMNTEAFFGQGTRLTVV.

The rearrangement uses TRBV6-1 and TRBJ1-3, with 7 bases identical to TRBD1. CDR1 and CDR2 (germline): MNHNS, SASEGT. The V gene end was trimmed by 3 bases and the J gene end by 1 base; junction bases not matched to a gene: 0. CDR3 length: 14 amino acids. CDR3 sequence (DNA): TGTGCCAGCAGTGAGGACAGGTCTGGAAACACCATATATTTT. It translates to CASSEDRSGNTIYF.

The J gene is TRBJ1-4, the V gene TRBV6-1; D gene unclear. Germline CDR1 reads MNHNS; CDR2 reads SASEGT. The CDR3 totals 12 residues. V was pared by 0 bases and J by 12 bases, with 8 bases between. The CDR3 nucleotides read TGTGCCAGCAGTGAAGCGTCCGCCCAACTGTTTTTT. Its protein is CASSEASAQLFF.

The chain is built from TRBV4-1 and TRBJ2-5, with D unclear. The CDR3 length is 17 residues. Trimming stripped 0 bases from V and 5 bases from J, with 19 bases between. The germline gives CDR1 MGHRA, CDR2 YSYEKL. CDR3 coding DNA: TGCGCCAGCAGCCAAGAACCAAACCCATTAGTGGGGGAGACCCAGTACTTC. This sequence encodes CASSQEPNPLVGETQYF.

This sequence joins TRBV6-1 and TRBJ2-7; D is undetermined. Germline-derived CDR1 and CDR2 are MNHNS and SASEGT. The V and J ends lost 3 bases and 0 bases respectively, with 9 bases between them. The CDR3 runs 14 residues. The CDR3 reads CASSDRWSSYEQYF. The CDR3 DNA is TGTGCCAGCAGTGACAGGTGGAGCTCCTACGAGCAGTACTTC.

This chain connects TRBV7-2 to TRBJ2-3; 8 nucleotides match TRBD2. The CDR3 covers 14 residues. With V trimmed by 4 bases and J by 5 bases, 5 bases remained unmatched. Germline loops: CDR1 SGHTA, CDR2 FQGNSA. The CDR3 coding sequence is TGTGCCAGCAGCTCCGGGGGGGGAATAGATACGCAGTATTTT. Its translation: CASSSGGGIDTQYF.

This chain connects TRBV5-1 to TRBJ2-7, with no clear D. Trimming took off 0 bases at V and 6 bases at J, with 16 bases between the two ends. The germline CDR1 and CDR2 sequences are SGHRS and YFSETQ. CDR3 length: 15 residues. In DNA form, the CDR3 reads TGCGCCAGCAGCTTGGTACTCTCCTCTCCTCTCGAGCAGTACTTC. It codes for CASSLVLSSPLEQYF. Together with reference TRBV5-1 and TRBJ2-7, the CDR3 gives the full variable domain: KAGVTQTPRYLIKTRGQQVTLSCSPISGHRSVSWYQQTPGQGLQFLFEYFSETQRNKGNFPGRFSGRQFSNSRSEMNVSTLELGDSALYLCASSLVLSSPLEQYFGPGTRLTVT.

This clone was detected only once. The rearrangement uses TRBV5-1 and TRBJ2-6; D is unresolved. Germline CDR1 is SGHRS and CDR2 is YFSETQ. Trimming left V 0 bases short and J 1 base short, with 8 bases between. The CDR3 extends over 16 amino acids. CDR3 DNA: TGCGCCAGCAGCTTGGGGGTATTATCTGGGGCCAACGTCCTGACTTTC. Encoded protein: CASSLGVLSGANVLTF.

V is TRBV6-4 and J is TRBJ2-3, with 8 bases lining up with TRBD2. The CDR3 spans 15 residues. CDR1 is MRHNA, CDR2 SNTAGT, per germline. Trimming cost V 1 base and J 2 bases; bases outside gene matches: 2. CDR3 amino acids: CASSDLAGTTDTQYF. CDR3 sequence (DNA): TGTGCCAGCAGTGACTTAGCGGGGACCACAGATACGCAGTATTTT.

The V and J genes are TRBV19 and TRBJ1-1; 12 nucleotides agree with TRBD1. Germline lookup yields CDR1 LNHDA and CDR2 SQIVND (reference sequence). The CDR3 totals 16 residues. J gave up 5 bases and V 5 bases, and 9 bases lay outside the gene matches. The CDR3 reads CASSSRDRGRRTEAFF. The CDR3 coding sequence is TGTGCCAGTAGTTCCCGGGACAGGGGGCGCAGGACTGAAGCTTTCTTT.

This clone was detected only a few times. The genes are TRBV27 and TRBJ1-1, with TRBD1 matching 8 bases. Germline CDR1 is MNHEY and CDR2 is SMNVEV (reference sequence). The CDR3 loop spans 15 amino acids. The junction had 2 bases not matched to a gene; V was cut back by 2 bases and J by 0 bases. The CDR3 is CASSLRTGMNTEAFF. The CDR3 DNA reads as TGTGCCAGCAGTTTACGGACAGGGATGAACACTGAAGCTTTCTTT.

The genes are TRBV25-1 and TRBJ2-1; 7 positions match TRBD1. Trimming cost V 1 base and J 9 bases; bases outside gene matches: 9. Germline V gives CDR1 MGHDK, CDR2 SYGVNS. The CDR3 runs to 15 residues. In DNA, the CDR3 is TGTGCCAGCAGTGAATTAGGACAGGCATCGAGTGAGCAGTTCTTC. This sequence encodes CASSELGQASSEQFF.

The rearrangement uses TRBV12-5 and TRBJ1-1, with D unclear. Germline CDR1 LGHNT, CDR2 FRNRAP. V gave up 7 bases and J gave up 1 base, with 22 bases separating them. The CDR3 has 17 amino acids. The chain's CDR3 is CASESRVNGRSNTEAFF. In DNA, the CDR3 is TGTGCTAGTGAAAGTAGGGTAAACGGCCGTTCGAACACTGAAGCTTTCTTT.

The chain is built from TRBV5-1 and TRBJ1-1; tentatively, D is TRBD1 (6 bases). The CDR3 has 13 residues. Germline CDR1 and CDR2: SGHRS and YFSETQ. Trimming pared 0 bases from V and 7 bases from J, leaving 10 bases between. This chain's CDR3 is CASSLEGDFEAFF. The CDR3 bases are TGCGCCAGCAGCTTGGAGGGGGACTTTGAAGCTTTCTTT.

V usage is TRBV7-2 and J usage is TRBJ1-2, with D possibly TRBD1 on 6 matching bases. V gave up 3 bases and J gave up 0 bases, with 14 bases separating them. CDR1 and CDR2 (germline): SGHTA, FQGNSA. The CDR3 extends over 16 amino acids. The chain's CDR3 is CASSLAGHHANYGYTF. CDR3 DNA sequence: TGTGCCAGCAGCTTGGCGGGACACCATGCTAACTATGGCTACACCTTC.

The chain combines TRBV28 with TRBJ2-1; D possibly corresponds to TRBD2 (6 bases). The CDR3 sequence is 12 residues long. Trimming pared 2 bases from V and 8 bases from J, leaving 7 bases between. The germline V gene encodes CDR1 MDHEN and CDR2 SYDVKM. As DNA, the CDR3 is TGTGCCAGCAGTTTAGGGGACTATGAGCAGTTCTTC. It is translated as CASSLGDYEQFF.